What follows describes a single T cell receptor (beta chain). Its antigen is unidentified. This entry belongs to a study of Ad26.COV2.S vaccination and SARS-CoV-2 variants. Whole-study context: Participants got Ad26.COV2.S intramuscularly, once or twice 56 days apart. Overall study findings and caveats: Whether participants received vaccine or placebo, their non-spike TCR breadth was similar.

Treatment meaning: 19 received Ad26.COV2.S at low or high dose, single or two shots; about 5 received placebo; per-sample allocation not given. The samples were gathered on day 63 after the first injection of vaccine or placebo. Produced via immunoSEQ multiplex PCR; TCRdb's table is partial and in-frame only. The sample has hundreds of thousands of clones, 80% to 95% seen once. The CDR3 loop spans 13 amino acids. Germline V gives CDR1 SQVTM, CDR2 ANQGSEA. V was clipped by 6 bases and J by 7 bases; unmatched bases: 5. This sequence was found in a person aged 18-65 years who received the Ad26.COV2.S COVID-19 vaccine or a placebo. The material sequenced was peripheral blood, taken in a trial of Ad26.COV2.S vaccine versus placebo. J is TRBJ1-4 and V is TRBV29-1, with 10 bases matching TRBD1. The CDR3 loop is CSVWTGGSEKLFF. CDR3 DNA sequence: TGCAGCGTGTGGACAGGGGGATCTGAAAAACTGTTTTTT.